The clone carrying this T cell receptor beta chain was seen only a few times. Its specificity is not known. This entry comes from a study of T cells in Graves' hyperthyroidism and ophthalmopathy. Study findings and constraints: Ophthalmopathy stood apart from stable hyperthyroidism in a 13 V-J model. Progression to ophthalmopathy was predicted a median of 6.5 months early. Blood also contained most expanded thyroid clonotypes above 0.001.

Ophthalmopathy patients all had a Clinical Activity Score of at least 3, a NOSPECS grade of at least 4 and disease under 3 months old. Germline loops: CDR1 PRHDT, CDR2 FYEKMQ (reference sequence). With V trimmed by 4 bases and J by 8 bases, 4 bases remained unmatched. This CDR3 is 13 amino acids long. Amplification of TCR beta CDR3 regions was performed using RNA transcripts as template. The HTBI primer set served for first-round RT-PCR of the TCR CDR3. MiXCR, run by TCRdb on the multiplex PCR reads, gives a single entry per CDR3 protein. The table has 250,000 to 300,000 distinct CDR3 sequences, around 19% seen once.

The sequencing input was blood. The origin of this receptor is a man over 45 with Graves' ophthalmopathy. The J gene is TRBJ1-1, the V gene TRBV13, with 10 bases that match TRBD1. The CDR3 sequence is CASSSRQGAEAFF. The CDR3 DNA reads TGTGCCAGCAGCTCCAGACAGGGGGCGGAAGCTTTCTTT.